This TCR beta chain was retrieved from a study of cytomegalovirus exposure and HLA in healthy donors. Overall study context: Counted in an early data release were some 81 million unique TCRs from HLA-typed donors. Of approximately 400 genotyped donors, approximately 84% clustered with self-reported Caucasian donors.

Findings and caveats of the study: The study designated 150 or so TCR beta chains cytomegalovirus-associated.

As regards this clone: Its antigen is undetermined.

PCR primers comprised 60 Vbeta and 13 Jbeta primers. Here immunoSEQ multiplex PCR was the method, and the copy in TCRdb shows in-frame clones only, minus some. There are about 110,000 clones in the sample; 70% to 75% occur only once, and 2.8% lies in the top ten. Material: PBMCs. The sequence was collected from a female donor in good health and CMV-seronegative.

The DNA for the CDR3 is TGTGCCAGCAGCTATCAGGGATCCCTAGGGGAGCAGTACTTC. Translating it yields CASSYQGSLGEQYF. V gene TRBV7-9 combines with J gene TRBJ2-7, with a tentative D call TRBD1 (5 bases). Looked up from germline, CDR1 is SEHNR and CDR2 is FQNEAQ (reference sequence). With 4 bases removed from V and 7 bases from J, the gap between germline ends came to 17 bases. The CDR3 is made up of 14 amino acids.